The entry that follows covers one TCR beta chain sequence. This sample is part of a study of T cells after somatic rescue of genetic block. The repertoire was sequenced with immunoSEQ multiplex PCR; TCRdb's copy has only in-frame clones and lacks some. The sample shows 15,000 or so clones, about three quarters of them seen only once. The junction had 6 bases not matched to a gene; V was cut back by 6 bases and J by 5 bases. Germline values: CDR1 MDHEN, CDR2 SYDVKM. The CDR3 is 15 amino acids. This receptor was taken from a man aged 18 to 29. The sequencing input was peripheral blood mononuclear cells (PBMCs). The V and J genes are TRBV28 and TRBJ2-3; 12 bases map to TRBD2. The CDR3 DNA reads TGTGCCAGCAGCCTAGCGGGAGGGCGCGGAGATACGCAGTATTTT. As protein: CASSLAGGRGDTQYF. Full variable domain (rest looked up from reference TRBV28 and TRBJ2-3): DVKVTQSSRYLVKRTGEKVFLECVQDMDHENMFWYRQDPGLGLRLIYFSYDVKMKEKGDIPEGYSVSREKKERFSLILESASTNQTSMYLCASSLAGGRGDTQYFGPGTRLTVL.